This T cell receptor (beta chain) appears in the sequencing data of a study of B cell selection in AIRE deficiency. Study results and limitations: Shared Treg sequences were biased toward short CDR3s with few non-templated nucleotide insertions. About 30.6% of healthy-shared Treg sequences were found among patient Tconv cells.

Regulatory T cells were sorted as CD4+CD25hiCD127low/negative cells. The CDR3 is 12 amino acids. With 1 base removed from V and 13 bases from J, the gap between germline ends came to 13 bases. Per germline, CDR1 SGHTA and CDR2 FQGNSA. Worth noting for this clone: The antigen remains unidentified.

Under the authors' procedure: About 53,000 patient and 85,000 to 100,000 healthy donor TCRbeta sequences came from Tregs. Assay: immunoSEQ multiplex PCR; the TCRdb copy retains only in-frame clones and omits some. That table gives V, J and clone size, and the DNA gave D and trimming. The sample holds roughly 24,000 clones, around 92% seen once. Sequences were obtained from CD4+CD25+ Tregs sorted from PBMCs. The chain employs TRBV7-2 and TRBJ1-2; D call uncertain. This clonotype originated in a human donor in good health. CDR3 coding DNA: TGTGCCAGCAGCTTAGACTTCTACCCACTCACCTTC. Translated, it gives CASSLDFYPLTF.